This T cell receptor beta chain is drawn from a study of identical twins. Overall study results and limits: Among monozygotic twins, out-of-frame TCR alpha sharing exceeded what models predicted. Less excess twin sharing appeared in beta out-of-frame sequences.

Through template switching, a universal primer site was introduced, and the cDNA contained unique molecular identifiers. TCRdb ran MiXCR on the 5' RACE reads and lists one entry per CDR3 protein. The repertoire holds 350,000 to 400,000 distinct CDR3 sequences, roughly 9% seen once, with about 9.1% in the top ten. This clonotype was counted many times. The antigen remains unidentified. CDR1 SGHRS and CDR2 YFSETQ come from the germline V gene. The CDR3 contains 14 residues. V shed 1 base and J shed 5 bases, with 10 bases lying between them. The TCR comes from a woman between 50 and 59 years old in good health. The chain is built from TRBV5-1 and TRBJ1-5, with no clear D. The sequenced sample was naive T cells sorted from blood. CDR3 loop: CASSLLSPDQPQHF. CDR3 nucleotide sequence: TGCGCCAGCAGCTTGCTCTCCCCTGATCAGCCCCAGCATTTT.